Sequencing of this T cell receptor (beta chain) was carried out in a study of immune evolution from preneoplasia to lung adenocarcinoma. Study at large: HLA loss of heterozygosity: 7% AIS, about 15% MIA, over 25% ADC, none AAH.

The data were produced by immunoSEQ multiplex PCR, yet TCRdb's version contains in-frame clones alone and is incomplete. The repertoire holds 8,000 to 10,000 clones, with more than 75% as singletons. On this clone itself: No antigen is known for it.

Germline CDR1 GTSNPN, CDR2 SVGIG (reference sequence). The germline V and J ends were trimmed by 3 bases and 7 bases, with 15 bases remaining between them. The CDR3 totals 13 residues. Study-level findings and limits: From normal lung to invasive adenocarcinoma, top clone frequencies appeared to decrease.

Sequencing was performed on FFPE invasive lung adenocarcinoma tissue. The V and J genes are TRBV30 and TRBJ1-2; D possibly corresponds to TRBD1 (6 bases). The sequence was obtained from a person aged 70 to 79 with invasive lung adenocarcinoma. Some clones in this sample may be carry-over from other donors' samples. CDR3 amino acids: CAWRLQGSGGYTF. The DNA of the CDR3 is TGTGCCTGGAGACTTCAGGGGTCGGGTGGCTACACCTTC.